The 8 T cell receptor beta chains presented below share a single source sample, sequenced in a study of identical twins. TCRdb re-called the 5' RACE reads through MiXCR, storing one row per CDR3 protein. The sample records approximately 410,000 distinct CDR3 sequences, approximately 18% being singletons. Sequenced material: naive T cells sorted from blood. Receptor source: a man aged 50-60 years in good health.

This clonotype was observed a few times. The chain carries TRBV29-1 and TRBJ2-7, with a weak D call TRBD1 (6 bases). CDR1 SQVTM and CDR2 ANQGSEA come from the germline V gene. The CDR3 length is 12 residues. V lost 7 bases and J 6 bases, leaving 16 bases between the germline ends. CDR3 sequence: CSGRTDLSEQYF. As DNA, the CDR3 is TGCAGCGGGCGGACAGATTTAAGCGAGCAGTACTTC.

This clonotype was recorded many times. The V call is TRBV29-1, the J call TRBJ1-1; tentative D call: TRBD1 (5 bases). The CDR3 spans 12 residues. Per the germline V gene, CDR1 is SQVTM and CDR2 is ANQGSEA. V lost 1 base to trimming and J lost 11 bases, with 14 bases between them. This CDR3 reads CSVEVGMGVAFF. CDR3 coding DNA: TGCAGCGTTGAAGTGGGGATGGGGGTGGCTTTCTTT.

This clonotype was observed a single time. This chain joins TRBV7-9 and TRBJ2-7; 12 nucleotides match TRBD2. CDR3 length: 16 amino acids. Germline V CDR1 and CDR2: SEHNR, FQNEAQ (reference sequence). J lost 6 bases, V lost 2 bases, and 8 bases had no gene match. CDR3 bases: TGTGCCAGCAGCTTATCGACTAGCGGGAGTCCCTGCGAGCAGTACTTC. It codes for CASSLSTSGSPCEQYF. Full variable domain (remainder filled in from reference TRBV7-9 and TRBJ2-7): DTGVSQNPRHKITKRGQNVTFRCDPISEHNRLYWYRQTLGQGPEFLTYFQNEAQLEKSRLLSDRFSAERPKGSFSTLEIQRTEQGDSAMYLCASSLSTSGSPCEQYFGPGTRLTVT.

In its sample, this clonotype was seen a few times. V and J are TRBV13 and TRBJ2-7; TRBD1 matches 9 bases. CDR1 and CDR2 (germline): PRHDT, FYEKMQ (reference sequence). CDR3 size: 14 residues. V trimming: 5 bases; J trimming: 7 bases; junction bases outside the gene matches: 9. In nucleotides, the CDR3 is TGTGCCAGCAGCCTACGGACAGGGGCGGTAGAGCAGTACTTC. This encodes CASSLRTGAVEQYF.

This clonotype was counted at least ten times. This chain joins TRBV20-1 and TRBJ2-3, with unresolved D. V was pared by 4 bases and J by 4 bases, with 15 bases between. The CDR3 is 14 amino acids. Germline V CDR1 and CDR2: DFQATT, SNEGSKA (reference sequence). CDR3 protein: CSANWALGPDTQYF. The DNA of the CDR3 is TGCAGTGCTAATTGGGCCCTTGGGCCAGATACGCAGTATTTT.

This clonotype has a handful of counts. The CDR3: CASSVAEGEAFF. CDR3 in DNA: TGTGCCAGCAGCGTAGCTGAGGGCGAAGCTTTCTTT. The rearrangement joins TRBV9 to TRBJ1-1; no firm D call. This CDR3 is built from 12 residues. The ends were cut back, 0 bases at V and 8 bases at J, with 8 bases in the middle. Germline CDR1 SGDLS, CDR2 YYNGEE.

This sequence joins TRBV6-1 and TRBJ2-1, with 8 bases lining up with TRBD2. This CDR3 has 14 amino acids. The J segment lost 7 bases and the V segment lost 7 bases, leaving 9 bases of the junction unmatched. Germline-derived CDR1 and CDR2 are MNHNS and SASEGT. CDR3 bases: TGTGCCAGCACTCGAGCGGGAGCGGAGAATGAGCAGTTCTTC. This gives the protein CASTRAGAENEQFF.

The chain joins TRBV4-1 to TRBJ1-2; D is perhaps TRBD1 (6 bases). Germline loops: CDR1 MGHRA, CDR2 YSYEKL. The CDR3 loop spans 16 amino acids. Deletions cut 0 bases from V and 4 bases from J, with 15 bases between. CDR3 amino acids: CASSQEGHPRGYGYTF. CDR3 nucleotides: TGCGCCAGCAGCCAAGAGGGACACCCGAGGGGCTATGGCTACACCTTC.